Listed below are T cell receptor beta chains from one sample, sequenced in a study of shared clonotypes between healthy human individuals. TCRdb's copy holds only in-frame clones and misses some; the assay was immunoSEQ multiplex PCR. The sample includes 1,500,000 or so clones, 97% to 99% seen only once; the top ten take 0.3% to 0.45%. Sequenced material: naive CD4+ T cells sorted from blood. Receptors were obtained from a man aged 25-45 years in good health. The CDR3 runs from the conserved cysteine through the conserved F or W. D genes are given only for firm matches. Size tells how often a clone was seen (once, few, many) or the class of an expanded clone, and some rows leave it out.

clone_size	d_call	v_call	j_call	cdr3_length	cdr3_aa	cdr3_nt
once	NA	TRBV13	TRBJ1-5	14	CASSARRGNQPQHF	TGTGCCAGCAGCGCCCGGAGGGGCAATCAGCCCCAGCATTTT
few	NA	TRBV2	TRBJ1-5	11	CASSDDQPQHF	TGTGCCAGCAGTGATGATCAGCCCCAGCATTTT
NA	NA	TRBV5-5	TRBJ1-1	11	CASLVAGEAFF	TGTGCCAGCCTAGTGGCAGGGGAAGCTTTCTTT
NA	NA	TRBV28	TRBJ2-7	13	CASSLTRGYEQYF	TGTGCCAGCAGCCTCACCCGGGGCTACGAGCAGTACTTC
NA	NA	TRBV6-1	TRBJ2-2	14	CASDSVANTGELFF	TGTGCCAGCGACAGCGTAGCGAACACCGGGGAGCTGTTTTTT
NA	TRBD1	TRBV6-6	TRBJ2-3	16	CASSYGGQGNRDTQYF	TGTGCCAGCAGTTACGGGGGACAGGGTAATCGAGATACGCAGTATTTT
once	NA	TRBV6-5	TRBJ1-5	13	CASSYSGDQPQHF	TGTGCCAGCAGTTACTCCGGCGATCAGCCCCAGCATTTT
NA	NA	TRBV6-4	TRBJ1-2	13	CASRSGHRDGYTF	TGTGCCAGCAGATCGGGACATCGGGATGGCTACACCTTC
once	TRBD2	TRBV5-6	TRBJ2-1	18	CASSPGLAGPTYYNEQFF	TGTGCCAGCAGCCCGGGACTAGCGGGACCCACCTACTACAATGAGCAGTTCTTC
NA	TRBD2	TRBV15	TRBJ2-7	15	CATSRGASGRYEQYF	TGTGCCACCAGCAGAGGGGCTAGCGGGAGGTACGAGCAGTACTTC
NA	NA	TRBV30	TRBJ1-5	13	CAWDSTHDQPQHF	TGTGCCTGGGATTCGACGCACGATCAGCCCCAGCATTTT
NA	NA	TRBV7-2	TRBJ2-1	15	CASSHYSDPGNEQFF	TGTGCCAGCAGCCATTACAGTGATCCAGGCAATGAGCAGTTCTTC
NA	NA	TRBV5-5	TRBJ2-7	14	CASSLRVASYEQYF	TGTGCCAGCAGCTTACGGGTAGCGTCCTACGAGCAGTACTTC
NA	TRBD2	TRBV27	TRBJ2-7	14	CASSLLAGGYEQYF	TGTGCCAGCAGTCTGCTAGCGGGAGGTTACGAGCAGTACTTC
NA	NA	TRBV19	TRBJ1-1	14	CASSIVGPNTEAFF	TGTGCCAGTAGTATAGTAGGCCCGAACACTGAAGCTTTCTTT
NA	TRBD2	TRBV4-1	TRBJ2-5	16	CASSHVSGSRQETQYF	TGCGCCAGCAGCCACGTTAGCGGGAGCCGCCAAGAGACCCAGTACTTC
NA	NA	TRBV7-9	TRBJ1-3	14	CASSLRAFGNTIYF	TGTGCCAGCAGCCTGCGGGCGTTCGGAAACACCATATATTTT
NA	NA	TRBV25-1	TRBJ1-4	15	CASSDVTRGNEKLFF	TGTGCCAGCAGTGATGTCACCAGGGGCAACGAAAAACTGTTTTTT
NA	TRBD2	TRBV7-6	TRBJ2-2	15	CASSSLADGTGELFF	TGTGCCAGCAGCTCTCTAGCGGATGGCACCGGGGAGCTGTTTTTT
NA	NA	TRBV29-1	TRBJ2-7	13	CSVGDTRSYEQYF	TGCAGCGTTGGAGACACTCGCTCCTACGAGCAGTACTTC
once	TRBD1	TRBV10-3	TRBJ2-7	15	CAIRDLRDSSYEQYF	TGTGCCATCAGGGACCTCCGGGACAGCTCCTACGAGCAGTACTTC
NA	NA	TRBV18	TRBJ2-7	16	CASSPDRTYLSYEQYF	TGTGCCAGCTCACCGGACAGAACGTACCTCTCCTACGAGCAGTACTTC
once	TRBD2	TRBV6-5	TRBJ2-3	13	CASSRDYTDTQYF	TGTGCCAGCAGTCGGGACTACACAGATACGCAGTATTTT
NA	NA	TRBV14	TRBJ2-3	13	CASSQEVRGTQYF	TGTGCCAGCAGCCAAGAAGTACGTGGGACGCAGTATTTT
NA	NA	TRBV2	TRBJ1-4	12	CASTAGSEKLFF	TGTGCCAGCACCGCTGGAAGTGAAAAACTGTTTTTT
NA	NA	TRBV4-3	TRBJ2-7	16	CASSLRTGLGAYEQYF	TGCGCCAGCAGCCTGAGGACGGGACTCGGTGCCTACGAGCAGTACTTC
NA	NA	TRBV10-3	TRBJ2-3	17	CAISEPTSPRGTDTQYF	TGTGCCATCAGTGAGCCGACTAGCCCGAGGGGGACAGATACGCAGTATTTT
NA	NA	TRBV18	TRBJ1-4	14	CASTLGGTGEKLFF	TGTGCCAGCACCTTGGGGGGCACGGGTGAAAAACTGTTTTTT
NA	NA	TRBV28	TRBJ2-5	13	CASSLRQQETQYF	TGTGCCAGCAGTTTACGACAGCAAGAGACCCAGTACTTC
NA	NA	TRBV5-4	TRBJ1-5	16	CASSISSRVTYQPQHF	TGTGCCAGCAGCATTTCCTCAAGGGTGACGTACCAGCCCCAGCATTTT
NA	TRBD2	TRBV19	TRBJ2-7	15	CASSTSGAGSYEQYF	TGTGCCAGTAGTACGAGCGGGGCGGGCTCCTACGAGCAGTACTTC
few	NA	TRBV10-3	TRBJ1-3	15	CAISGTYLTGNTIYF	TGTGCCATCAGTGGGACCTATCTTACTGGAAACACCATATATTTT
once	NA	TRBV9	TRBJ2-2	14	CASSVGWGAGELFF	TGTGCCAGCAGCGTAGGGTGGGGCGCCGGGGAGCTGTTTTTT
NA	NA	TRBV20-1	TRBJ2-1	11	CSAAAYNEQFF	TGCAGTGCAGCGGCCTACAATGAGCAGTTCTTC
NA	NA	TRBV4-1	TRBJ1-1	12	CASSQAPTEAFF	TGCGCCAGCAGCCAAGCTCCCACTGAAGCTTTCTTT
once	NA	TRBV5-1	TRBJ1-2	15	CASSLTTGLHDGYTF	TGCGCCAGCAGCTTGACCACAGGCCTACACGATGGCTACACCTTC
NA	NA	TRBV9	TRBJ1-4	13	CASAGAGSEKLFF	TGTGCCAGCGCGGGGGCCGGGAGTGAAAAACTGTTTTTT
NA	NA	TRBV27	TRBJ1-4	13	CASSLWGNEKLFF	TGTGCCAGCAGTTTATGGGGTAATGAAAAACTGTTTTTT
NA	NA	TRBV6-5	TRBJ2-5	13	CASSFRLSETQYF	TGTGCCAGCAGTTTCCGGTTATCAGAGACCCAGTACTTC
NA	NA	TRBV11-3	TRBJ2-1	14	CASSSQGTYNEQFF	TGTGCCAGCAGCTCGCAGGGGACCTACAATGAGCAGTTCTTC
NA	TRBD1	TRBV5-6	TRBJ1-3	13	CASSVQGANTIYF	TGTGCCAGCAGCGTACAGGGGGCGAACACCATATATTTT
NA	NA	TRBV29-1	TRBJ2-3	13	CSAKRTPTDTQYF	TGCAGCGCAAAACGGACCCCCACAGATACGCAGTATTTT